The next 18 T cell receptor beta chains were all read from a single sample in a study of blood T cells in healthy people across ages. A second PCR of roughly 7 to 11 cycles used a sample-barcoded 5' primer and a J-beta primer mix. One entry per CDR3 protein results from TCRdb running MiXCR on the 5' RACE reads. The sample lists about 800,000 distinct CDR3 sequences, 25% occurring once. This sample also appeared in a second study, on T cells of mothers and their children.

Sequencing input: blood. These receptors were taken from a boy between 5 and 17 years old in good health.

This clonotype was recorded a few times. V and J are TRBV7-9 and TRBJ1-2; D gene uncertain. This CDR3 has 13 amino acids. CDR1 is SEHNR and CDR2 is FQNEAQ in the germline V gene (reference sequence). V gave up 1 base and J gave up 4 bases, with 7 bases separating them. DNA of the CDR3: TGTGCCAGCAGCTTAGGGGTTACCTATGGCTACACCTTC. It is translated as CASSLGVTYGYTF.

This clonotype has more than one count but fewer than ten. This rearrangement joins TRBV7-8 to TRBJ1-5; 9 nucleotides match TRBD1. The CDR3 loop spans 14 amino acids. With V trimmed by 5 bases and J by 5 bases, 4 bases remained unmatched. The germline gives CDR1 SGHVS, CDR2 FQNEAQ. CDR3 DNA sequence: TGTGCCAGCAGCCAGGGACAGGGCTATCAGCCCCAGCATTTT. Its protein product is CASSQGQGYQPQHF.

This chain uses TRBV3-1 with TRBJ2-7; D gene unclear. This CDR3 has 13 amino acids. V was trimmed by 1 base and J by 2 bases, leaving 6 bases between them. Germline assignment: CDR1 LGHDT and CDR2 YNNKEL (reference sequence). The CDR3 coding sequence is TGTGCCAGCAGCCAAGGACTGCCCTACGAGCAGTACTTC. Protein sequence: CASSQGLPYEQYF.

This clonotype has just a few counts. CDR3 sequence (DNA): TGCGCCAGCAGCTTTGGGCTAGGGGGGAACAATGAGCAGTTCTTC. This sequence encodes CASSFGLGGNNEQFF. The rearrangement uses TRBV5-1 and TRBJ2-1, with D perhaps matching TRBD1 or TRBD2 (6 bases each). Germline CDR1 reads SGHRS; CDR2 reads YFSETQ. This CDR3 region has 15 residues. The germline V and J ends were trimmed by 2 bases and 5 bases, with 14 bases remaining between them.

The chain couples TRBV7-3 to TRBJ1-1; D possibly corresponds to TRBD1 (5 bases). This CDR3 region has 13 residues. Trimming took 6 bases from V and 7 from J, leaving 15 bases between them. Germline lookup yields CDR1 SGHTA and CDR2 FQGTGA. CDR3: CASSPGGNNEAFF. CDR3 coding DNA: TGTGCCAGCAGTCCTGGGGGGAATAATGAAGCTTTCTTT.

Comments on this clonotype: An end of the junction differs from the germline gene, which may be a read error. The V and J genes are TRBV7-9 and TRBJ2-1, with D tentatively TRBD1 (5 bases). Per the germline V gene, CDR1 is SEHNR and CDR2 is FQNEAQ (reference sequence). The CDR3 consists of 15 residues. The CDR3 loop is CASSLVIRVADEQFF. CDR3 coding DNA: TGCGCCAGCAGCTTAGTTATCAGGGTCGCGGATGAGCAGTTCTTC.

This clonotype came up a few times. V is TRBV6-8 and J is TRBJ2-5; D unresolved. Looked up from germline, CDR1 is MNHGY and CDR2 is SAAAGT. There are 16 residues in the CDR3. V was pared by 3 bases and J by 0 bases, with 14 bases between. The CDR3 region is CASSYPVGRDQETQYF. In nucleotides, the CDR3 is TGTGCCAGCAGTTATCCGGTCGGCAGAGACCAAGAGACCCAGTACTTC.

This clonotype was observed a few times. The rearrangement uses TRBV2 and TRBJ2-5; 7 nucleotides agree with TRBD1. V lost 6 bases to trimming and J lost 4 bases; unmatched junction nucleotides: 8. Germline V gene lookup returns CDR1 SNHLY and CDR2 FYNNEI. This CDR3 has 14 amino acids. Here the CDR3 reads CASSWEQGRETQYF. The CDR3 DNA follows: TGTGCCAGCAGCTGGGAACAGGGGAGAGAGACCCAGTACTTC.

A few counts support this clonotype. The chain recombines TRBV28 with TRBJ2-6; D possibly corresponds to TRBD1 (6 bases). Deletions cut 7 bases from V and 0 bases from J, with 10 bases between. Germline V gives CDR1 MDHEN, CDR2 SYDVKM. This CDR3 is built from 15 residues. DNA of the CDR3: TGTGCCAGCACCCAGGGGCTCTCTGGGGCCAACGTCCTGACTTTC. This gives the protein CASTQGLSGANVLTF.

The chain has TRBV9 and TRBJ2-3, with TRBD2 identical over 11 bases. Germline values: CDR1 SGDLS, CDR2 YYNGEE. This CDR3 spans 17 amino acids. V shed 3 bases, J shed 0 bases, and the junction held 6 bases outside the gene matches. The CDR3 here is CASSAKTSGVSTDTQYF. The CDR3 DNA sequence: TGTGCCAGCAGCGCAAAGACTAGCGGGGTTAGCACAGATACGCAGTATTTT.

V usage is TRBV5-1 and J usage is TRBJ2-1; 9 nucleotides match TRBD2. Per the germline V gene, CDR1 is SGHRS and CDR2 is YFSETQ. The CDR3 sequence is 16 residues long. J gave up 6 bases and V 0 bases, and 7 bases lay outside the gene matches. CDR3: CASSLALAGFGNEQFF. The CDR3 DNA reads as TGCGCCAGCAGCTTGGCGCTAGCGGGATTCGGCAATGAGCAGTTCTTC.

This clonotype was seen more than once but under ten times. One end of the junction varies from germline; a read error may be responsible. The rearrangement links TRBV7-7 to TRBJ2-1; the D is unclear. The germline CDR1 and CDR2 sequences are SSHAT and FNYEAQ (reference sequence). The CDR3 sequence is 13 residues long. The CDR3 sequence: CASSLASVEEQFF. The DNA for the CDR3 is TGTGCTAGCAGCTTAGCTTCGGTTGAGGAGCAGTTCTTC. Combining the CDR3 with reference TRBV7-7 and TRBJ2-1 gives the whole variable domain GAGVSQSPRYKVTKRGQDVTLRCDPISSHATLYWYQQALGQGPEFLTYFNYEAQPDKSGLPSDRFSAERPEGSISTLTIQRTEQRDSAMYRCASSLASVEEQFFGPGTRLTVL.

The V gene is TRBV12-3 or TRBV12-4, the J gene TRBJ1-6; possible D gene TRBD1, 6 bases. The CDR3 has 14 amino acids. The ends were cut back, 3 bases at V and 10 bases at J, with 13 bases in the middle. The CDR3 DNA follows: TGTGCCAGCAGTTTTACAGGGAGGGAGTCACCCCTCCACTTT. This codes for CASSFTGRESPLHF.

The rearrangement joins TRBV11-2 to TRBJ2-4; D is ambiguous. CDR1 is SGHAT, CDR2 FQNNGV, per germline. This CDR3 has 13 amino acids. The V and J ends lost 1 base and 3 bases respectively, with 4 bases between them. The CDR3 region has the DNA TGTGCCAGCAGCTTAGGCGACAAAAACATTCAGTACTTC. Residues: CASSLGDKNIQYF.

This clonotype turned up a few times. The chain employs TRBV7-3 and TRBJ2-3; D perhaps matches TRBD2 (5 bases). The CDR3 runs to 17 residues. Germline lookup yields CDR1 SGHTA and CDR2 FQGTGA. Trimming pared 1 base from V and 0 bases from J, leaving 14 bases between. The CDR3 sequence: CASSLNGLYSSTDTQYF. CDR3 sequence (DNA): TGTGCCAGCAGCTTAAATGGACTCTACTCTAGCACAGATACGCAGTATTTT.

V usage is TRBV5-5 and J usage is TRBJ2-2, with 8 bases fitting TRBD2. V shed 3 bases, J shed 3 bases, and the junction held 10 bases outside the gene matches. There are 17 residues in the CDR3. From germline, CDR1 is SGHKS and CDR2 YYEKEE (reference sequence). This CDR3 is CASSWSDWTSHTGELFF. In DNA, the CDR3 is TGTGCCAGCAGCTGGAGCGATTGGACTAGCCACACCGGGGAGCTGTTTTTT.

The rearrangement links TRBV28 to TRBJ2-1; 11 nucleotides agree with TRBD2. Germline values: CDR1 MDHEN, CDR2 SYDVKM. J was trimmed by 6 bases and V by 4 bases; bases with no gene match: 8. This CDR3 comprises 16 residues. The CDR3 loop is CASSSPSGRSRNEQFF. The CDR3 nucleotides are TGTGCCAGCAGTTCACCTAGCGGGAGGTCCCGCAATGAGCAGTTCTTC.

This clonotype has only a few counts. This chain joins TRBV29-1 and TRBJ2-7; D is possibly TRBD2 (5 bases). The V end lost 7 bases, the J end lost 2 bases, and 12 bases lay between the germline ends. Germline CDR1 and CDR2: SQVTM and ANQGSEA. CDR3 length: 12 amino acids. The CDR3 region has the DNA TGCAGCGGCTTAGCGTCAACCTACGAGCAGTACTTC. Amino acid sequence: CSGLASTYEQYF.